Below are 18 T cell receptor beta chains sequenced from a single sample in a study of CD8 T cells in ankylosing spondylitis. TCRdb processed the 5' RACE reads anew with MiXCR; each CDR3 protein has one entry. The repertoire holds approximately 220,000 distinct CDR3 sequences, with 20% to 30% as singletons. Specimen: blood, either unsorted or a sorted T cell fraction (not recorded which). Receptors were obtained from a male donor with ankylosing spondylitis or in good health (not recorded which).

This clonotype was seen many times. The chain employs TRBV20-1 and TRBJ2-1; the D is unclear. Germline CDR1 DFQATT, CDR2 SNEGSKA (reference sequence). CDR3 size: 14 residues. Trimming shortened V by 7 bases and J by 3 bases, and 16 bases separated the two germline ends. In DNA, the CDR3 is TGCAGTGTCTATCGGACCGCCGGCTACAATGAGCAGTTCTTC. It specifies CSVYRTAGYNEQFF.

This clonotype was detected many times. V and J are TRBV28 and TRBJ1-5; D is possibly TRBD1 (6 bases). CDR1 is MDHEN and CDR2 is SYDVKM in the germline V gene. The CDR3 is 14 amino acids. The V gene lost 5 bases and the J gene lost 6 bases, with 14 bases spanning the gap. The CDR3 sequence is CASSETGSGQPQHF. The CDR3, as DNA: TGTGCCAGCAGTGAAACAGGGTCGGGTCAGCCCCAGCATTTT.

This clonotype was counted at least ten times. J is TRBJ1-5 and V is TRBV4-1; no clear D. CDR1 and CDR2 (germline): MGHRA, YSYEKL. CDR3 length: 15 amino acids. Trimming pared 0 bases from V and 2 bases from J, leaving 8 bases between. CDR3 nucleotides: TGCGCCAGCAGCCAAGAGGTCACGGGCAATCAGCCCCAGCATTTT. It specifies CASSQEVTGNQPQHF.

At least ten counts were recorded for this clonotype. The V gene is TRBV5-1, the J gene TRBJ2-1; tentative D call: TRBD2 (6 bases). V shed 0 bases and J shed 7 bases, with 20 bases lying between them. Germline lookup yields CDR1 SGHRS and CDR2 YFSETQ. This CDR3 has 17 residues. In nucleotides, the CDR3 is TGCGCCAGCAGCTTGGCCGGAGCAGGGAGGCACGAGAATGAGCAGTTCTTC. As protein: CASSLAGAGRHENEQFF.

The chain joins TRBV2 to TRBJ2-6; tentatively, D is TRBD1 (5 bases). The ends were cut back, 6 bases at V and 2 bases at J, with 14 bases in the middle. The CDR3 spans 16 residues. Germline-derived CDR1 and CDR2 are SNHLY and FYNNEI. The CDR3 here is CASSPDSYTGANVLTF. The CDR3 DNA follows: TGTGCCAGCAGCCCTGACAGCTACACTGGGGCCAACGTCCTGACTTTC.

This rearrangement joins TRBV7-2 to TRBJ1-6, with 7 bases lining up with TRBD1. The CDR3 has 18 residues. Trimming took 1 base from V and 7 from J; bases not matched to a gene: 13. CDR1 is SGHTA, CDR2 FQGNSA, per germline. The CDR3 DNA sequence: TGTGCCAGCAGCTTAGGGCCCAAGGGGGCGCGTCTGAATTCACCCCTCCACTTT. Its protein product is CASSLGPKGARLNSPLHF.

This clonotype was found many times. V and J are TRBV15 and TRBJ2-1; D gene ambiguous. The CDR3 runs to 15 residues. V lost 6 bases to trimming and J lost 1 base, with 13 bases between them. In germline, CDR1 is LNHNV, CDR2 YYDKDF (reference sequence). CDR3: CATRNDELSYNEQFF. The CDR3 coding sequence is TGTGCCACCAGAAACGATGAGTTGTCCTACAATGAGCAGTTCTTC.

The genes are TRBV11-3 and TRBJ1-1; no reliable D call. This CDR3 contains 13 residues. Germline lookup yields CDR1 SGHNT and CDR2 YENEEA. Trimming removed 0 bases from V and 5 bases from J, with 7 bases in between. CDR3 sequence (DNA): TGTGCCAGCAGCTTAGATGAGAGGACTGAAGCTTTCTTT. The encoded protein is CASSLDERTEAFF.

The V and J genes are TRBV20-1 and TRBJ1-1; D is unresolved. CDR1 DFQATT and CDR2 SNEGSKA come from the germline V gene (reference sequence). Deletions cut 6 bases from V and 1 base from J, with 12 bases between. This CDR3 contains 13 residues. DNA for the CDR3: TGCAGTGCCGAGACGGTGGCGAACACTGAAGCTTTCTTT. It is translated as CSAETVANTEAFF.

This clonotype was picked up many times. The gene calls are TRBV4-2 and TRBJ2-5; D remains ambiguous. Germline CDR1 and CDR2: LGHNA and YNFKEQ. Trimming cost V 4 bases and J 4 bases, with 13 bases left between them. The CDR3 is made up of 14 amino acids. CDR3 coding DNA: TGTGCCAGCAGCCCGCTCCTTCCGGGAGAGACCCAGTACTTC. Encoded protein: CASSPLLPGETQYF.

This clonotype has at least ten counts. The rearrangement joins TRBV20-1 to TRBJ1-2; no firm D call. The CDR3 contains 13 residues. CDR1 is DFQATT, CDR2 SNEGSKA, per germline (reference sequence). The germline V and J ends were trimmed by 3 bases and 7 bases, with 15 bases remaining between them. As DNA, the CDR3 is TGCAGTGCTAGCAGCGGTGGTTCCTCTGGCTACACCTTC. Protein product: CSASSGGSSGYTF.

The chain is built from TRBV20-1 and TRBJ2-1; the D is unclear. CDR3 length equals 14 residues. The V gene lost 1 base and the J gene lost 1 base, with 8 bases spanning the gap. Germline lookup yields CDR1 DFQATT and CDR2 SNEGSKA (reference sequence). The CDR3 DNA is TGCAGTGCTAGAGCGGAGCGATCCTACAATGAGCAGTTCTTC. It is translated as CSARAERSYNEQFF.

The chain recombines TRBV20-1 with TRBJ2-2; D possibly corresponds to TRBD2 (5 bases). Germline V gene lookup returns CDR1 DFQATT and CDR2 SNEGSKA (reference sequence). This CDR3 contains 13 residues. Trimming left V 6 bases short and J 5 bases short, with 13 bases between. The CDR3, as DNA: TGCAGTGCCCGCGGGCCTGTGACCGGGGAGCTGTTTTTT. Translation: CSARGPVTGELFF.

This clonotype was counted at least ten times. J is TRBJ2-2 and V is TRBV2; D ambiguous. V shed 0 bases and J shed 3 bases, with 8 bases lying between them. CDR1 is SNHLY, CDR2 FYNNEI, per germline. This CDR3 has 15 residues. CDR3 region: CASSEAEADTGELFF. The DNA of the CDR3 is TGTGCCAGCAGTGAAGCTGAGGCGGACACCGGGGAGCTGTTTTTT.

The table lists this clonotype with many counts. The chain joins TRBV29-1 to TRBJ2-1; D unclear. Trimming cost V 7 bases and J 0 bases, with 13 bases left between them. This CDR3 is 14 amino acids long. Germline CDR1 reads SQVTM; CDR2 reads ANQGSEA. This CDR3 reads CSAPRLNSYNEQFF. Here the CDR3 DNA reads TGCAGCGCACCCAGGCTTAACTCCTACAATGAGCAGTTCTTC.

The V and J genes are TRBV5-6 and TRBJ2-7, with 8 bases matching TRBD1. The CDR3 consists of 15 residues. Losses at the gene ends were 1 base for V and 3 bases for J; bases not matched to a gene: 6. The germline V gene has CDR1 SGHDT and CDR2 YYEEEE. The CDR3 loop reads CASSLRQGLSYEQYF. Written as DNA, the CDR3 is TGTGCCAGCAGCTTGAGACAGGGGCTGAGCTACGAGCAGTACTTC. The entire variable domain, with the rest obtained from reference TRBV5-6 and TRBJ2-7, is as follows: DAGVTQSPTHLIKTRGQQVTLRCSPKSGHDTVSWYQQALGQGPQFIFQYYEEEERQRGNFPDRFSGHQFPNYSSELNVNALLLGDSALYLCASSLRQGLSYEQYFGPGTRLTVT.

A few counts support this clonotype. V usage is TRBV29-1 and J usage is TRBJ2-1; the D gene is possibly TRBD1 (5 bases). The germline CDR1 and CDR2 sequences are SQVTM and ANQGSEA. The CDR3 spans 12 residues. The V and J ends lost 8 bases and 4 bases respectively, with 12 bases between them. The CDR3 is CSTYQGYNEQFF. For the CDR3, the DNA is TGCAGCACTTATCAGGGTTACAATGAGCAGTTCTTC.

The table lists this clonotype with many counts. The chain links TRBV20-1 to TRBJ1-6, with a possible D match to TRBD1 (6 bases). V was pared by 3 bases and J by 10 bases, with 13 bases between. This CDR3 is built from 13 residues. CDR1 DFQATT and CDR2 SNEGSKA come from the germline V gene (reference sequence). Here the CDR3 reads CSARAGAESPLHF. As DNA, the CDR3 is TGCAGTGCTAGGGCAGGGGCTGAATCACCCCTCCACTTT.